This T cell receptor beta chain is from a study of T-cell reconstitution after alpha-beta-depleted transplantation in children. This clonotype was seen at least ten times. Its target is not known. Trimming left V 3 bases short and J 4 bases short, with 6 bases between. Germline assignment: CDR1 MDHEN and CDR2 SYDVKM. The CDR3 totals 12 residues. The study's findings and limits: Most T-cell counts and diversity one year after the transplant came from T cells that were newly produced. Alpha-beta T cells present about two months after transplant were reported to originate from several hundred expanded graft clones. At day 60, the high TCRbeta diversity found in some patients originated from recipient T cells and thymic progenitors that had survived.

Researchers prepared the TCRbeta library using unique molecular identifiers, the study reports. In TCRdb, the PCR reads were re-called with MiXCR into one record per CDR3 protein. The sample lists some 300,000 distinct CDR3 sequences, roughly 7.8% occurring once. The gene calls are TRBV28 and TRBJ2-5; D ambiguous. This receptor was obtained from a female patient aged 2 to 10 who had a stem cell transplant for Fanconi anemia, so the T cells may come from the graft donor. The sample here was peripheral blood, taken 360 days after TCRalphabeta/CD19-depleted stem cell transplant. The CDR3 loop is CASSLWSETQYF. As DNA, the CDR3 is TGTGCCAGCAGTTTGTGGTCAGAGACCCAGTACTTC.